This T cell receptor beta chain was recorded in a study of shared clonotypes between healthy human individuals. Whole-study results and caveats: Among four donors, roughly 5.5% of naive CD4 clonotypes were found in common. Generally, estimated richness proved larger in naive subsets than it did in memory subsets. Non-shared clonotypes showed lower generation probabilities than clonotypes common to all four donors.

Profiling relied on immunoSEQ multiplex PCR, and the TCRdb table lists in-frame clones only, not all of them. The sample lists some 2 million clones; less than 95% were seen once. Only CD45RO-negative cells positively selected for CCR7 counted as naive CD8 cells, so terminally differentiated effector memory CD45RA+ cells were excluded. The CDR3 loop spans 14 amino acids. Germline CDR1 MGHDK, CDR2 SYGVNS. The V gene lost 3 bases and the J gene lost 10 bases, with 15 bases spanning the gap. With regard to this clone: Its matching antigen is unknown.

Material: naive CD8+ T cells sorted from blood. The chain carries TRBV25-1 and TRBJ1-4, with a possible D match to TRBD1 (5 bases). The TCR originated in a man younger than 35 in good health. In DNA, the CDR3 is TGTGCCAGCAGTGACGGGACGGCGAAGGGAAAACTGTTTTTT. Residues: CASSDGTAKGKLFF.